The 24 T cell receptor beta chains listed next were all sequenced from one sample in a study of blood T cells in healthy people across ages. Together with a sample-barcoded 5' primer, a J-beta primer mix was included in a second PCR lasting about 6 to 11 cycles. One entry per CDR3 protein, called by TCRdb with MiXCR from the 5' RACE reads. The sample has about 670,000 distinct CDR3 sequences, more than 45% seen once; the top ten hold about 14%. Sequenced input: blood. These receptors were taken from a woman over 75 in good health.

The chain links TRBV27 to TRBJ1-2; unclear D gene. Trimming stripped 3 bases from V and 8 bases from J, with 10 bases between. Per germline, CDR1 MNHEY and CDR2 SMNVEV (reference sequence). The CDR3 loop spans 12 amino acids. The DNA for the CDR3 is TGTGCCAGCAGTTTTAATGGGTTCGGCTACACCTTC. Amino acids: CASSFNGFGYTF.

This clonotype was counted only a few times. This chain joins TRBV20-1 and TRBJ2-1, with D perhaps matching TRBD2 (6 bases). V lost 1 base to trimming and J lost 7 bases, with 17 bases between them. Germline lookup yields CDR1 DFQATT and CDR2 SNEGSKA (reference sequence). The CDR3 runs 15 residues. CDR3 DNA sequence: TGCAGTGCTAGAGTGGGGGGACCTTATGAGAATGAGCAGTTCTTC. It codes for CSARVGGPYENEQFF.

The chain links TRBV12-3 or TRBV12-4 to TRBJ2-1, with TRBD2 identical over 13 bases. V lost 1 base and J lost 10; bases outside the gene matches: 7. The CDR3 consists of 16 residues. Here the CDR3 DNA reads TGTGCCAGCAGTTTAGGGACTAGCGGGGGCCGGGGCGAGCAGTTCTTC. Protein: CASSLGTSGGRGEQFF.

In this sample, this clonotype turned up a few times. A much larger clone lies a single base off, so this may be a read error. The V call is TRBV30, the J call TRBJ2-1, with unresolved D. The V end was cut by 8 bases, the J end by 9 bases, with 17 bases between. Germline loops: CDR1 GTSNPN, CDR2 SVGIG (reference sequence). This CDR3 region has 12 residues. The CDR3 DNA reads TGTGCCGATGAGTTGCGCCGCTTTGAGCAGTTCTTC. Residues: CADELRRFEQFF.

This clonotype has ten or more counts. The J gene is TRBJ2-1, the V gene TRBV11-2, with D unclear. Per germline, CDR1 SGHAT and CDR2 FQNNGV. Trimming removed 5 bases from V and 9 bases from J, with 11 bases in between. The CDR3 consists of 12 residues. CDR3 DNA sequence: TGTGCCAGCAGCACCCGGCTGGGTGAGCAGTTCTTC. Translating it yields CASSTRLGEQFF.

Of note for this clonotype: This could be a read error, since a much larger clone is one nucleotide away. The chain joins TRBV20-1 to TRBJ2-7, with D possibly TRBD1 on 6 matching bases. Germline CDR1 and CDR2: DFQATT and SNEGSKA (reference sequence). The CDR3 covers 14 residues. V was shortened by 4 bases and J by 2 bases, with 15 bases between the two germline ends. The CDR3 sequence: CSATQGDRPYEQYF. The CDR3 DNA sequence: TGCAGTGCTACCCAAGGAGACAGGCCCTACGAGCAGTACTTC.

The sample holds many counts of this clonotype. The gene calls are TRBV5-1 and TRBJ2-5; TRBD2 is a possible D gene (6 bases). The CDR3 spans 14 residues. The germline gives CDR1 SGHRS, CDR2 YFSETQ. Trimming took 5 bases from V and 2 from J, leaving 13 bases between them. CDR3 sequence: CASRQGTAQETQYF. In DNA, the CDR3 is TGCGCCAGCAGACAAGGGACTGCACAAGAGACCCAGTACTTC.

This clonotype has more than one count but fewer than ten. It may be a read error: a sequence one base away is much more abundant. This chain connects TRBV20-1 to TRBJ2-1; D gene uncertain. The DNA end is more similar to TRBJ2-7, so the J call may be wrong. The CDR3 extends over 13 amino acids. Germline V gene sequence: CDR1 DFQATT, CDR2 SNEGSKA (reference sequence). Here the CDR3 reads CSASPPPYNEQYF. In DNA, the CDR3 is TGCAGTGCTTCCCCACCTCCTTACAATGAGCAGTACTTC.

Turning to this clonotype: A much larger clone sits a single nucleotide away, making a read error possible. This sequence joins TRBV10-3 and TRBJ2-6; D gene unclear. This CDR3 has 15 residues. The V gene's germline CDR1 is ENHRY and CDR2 SYGVKD. This CDR3 is CAVSEQISGANVLTF. CDR3 coding DNA: TGTGCCGTCAGTGAACAGATCTCTGGGGCCAACGTCCTGACTTTC.

This clonotype has ten or more counts. This sequence joins TRBV7-3 and TRBJ1-2; a possible D gene is TRBD1 (5 bases). V shed 4 bases and J shed 7 bases, with 16 bases lying between them. The CDR3 runs 14 residues. Germline values: CDR1 SGHTA, CDR2 FQGTGA. Written as DNA, the CDR3 is TGTGCCAGCAGCTCGAGTGACAGTGCAGGTGGCTACACCTTC. Its protein product is CASSSSDSAGGYTF.

As for this clonotype: A read error may account for a junction end that differs from germline. V gene TRBV5-1 combines with J gene TRBJ1-4, with a possible D match to TRBD1 (6 bases). The CDR3 is 15 amino acids. The germline gives CDR1 SGHRS, CDR2 YFSETQ. This CDR3 reads CASSLAGTKGEKLFF. CDR3 coding DNA: TGCGCCAGCAGTTTGGCCGGGACAAAGGGCGAAAAACTGTTTTTT.

There are many counts of this clonotype. V usage is TRBV20-1 and J usage is TRBJ1-2; TRBD1 matches at 7 bases. In germline, CDR1 is DFQATT, CDR2 SNEGSKA (reference sequence). J gave up 8 bases and V 4 bases, and 10 bases lay outside the gene matches. The CDR3 contains 13 residues. The CDR3 sequence: CSATGQATRGYTF. The CDR3 nucleotides are TGCAGTGCTACCGGACAGGCCACTCGGGGCTACACCTTC.

At least ten counts were recorded for this clonotype. In DNA, the CDR3 is TGTGCCAGCAGCGTGAACGGGAACCCAGAGACCCAGTACTTC. This gives the protein CASSVNGNPETQYF. The chain links TRBV7-9 to TRBJ2-5, with D perhaps TRBD2 (5 bases). The germline V gene has CDR1 SEHNR and CDR2 FQNEAQ (reference sequence). The CDR3 loop spans 14 amino acids. Trimming shortened V by 5 bases and J by 4 bases, and 14 bases separated the two germline ends.

The V and J genes are TRBV29-1 and TRBJ2-7; D gene uncertain. The germline V gene encodes CDR1 SQVTM and CDR2 ANQGSEA. The CDR3 is made up of 13 amino acids. V was trimmed by 6 bases and J by 2 bases, leaving 14 bases between them. CDR3 sequence (DNA): TGCAGCGTGGGTACTTTGTCTCCCTACGAGCAGTACTTC. It translates to CSVGTLSPYEQYF.

The chain carries TRBV12-3 or TRBV12-4 and TRBJ1-3; 7 positions match TRBD1. The CDR3 is 15 residues long. V shed 6 bases and J 0 bases; nucleotides not matched to a gene: 5. The DNA for the CDR3 is TGTGCCAGCAGCCCGGGACAGCTCTCTGGAAACACCATATATTTT. It codes for CASSPGQLSGNTIYF.

J is TRBJ1-1 and V is TRBV6-2 or TRBV6-3; 7 bases line up with TRBD1. Germline CDR1 reads MNHEY; CDR2 reads SVGEGT. The CDR3 loop spans 15 amino acids. J gave up 4 bases and V 5 bases, and 10 bases lay outside the gene matches. CDR3 residues: CASSQILDRVTEAFF. The CDR3 DNA reads TGTGCCAGCAGTCAAATATTAGACAGGGTCACTGAAGCTTTCTTT.

This rearrangement joins TRBV4-1 to TRBJ2-1; TRBD1 matches at 10 bases. The CDR3 consists of 13 residues. Trimming at V came to 5 bases and at J to 9 bases, leaving 4 bases not matched to a gene. The germline CDR1 and CDR2 sequences are MGHRA and YSYEKL. CDR3 DNA: TGCGCCAGCAGCGGGACAGGGGCTCCTGAGCAGTTCTTC. Its translation: CASSGTGAPEQFF.

V gene TRBV6-1 combines with J gene TRBJ2-1; D remains unclear. The V end was cut by 7 bases, the J end by 8 bases, with 9 bases between. The CDR3 is 11 residues long. Germline V gives CDR1 MNHNS, CDR2 SASEGT. CDR3 region: CASTPNDEQFF. DNA for the CDR3: TGTGCCAGCACGCCTAACGATGAGCAGTTCTTC.

This chain joins TRBV4-3 and TRBJ1-4, with TRBD1 identical over 10 bases. After removal of 0 bases from V and 5 bases from J, the junction contained 9 bases not matched to a gene. The CDR3 is made up of 18 amino acids. Germline assignment: CDR1 LGHNA and CDR2 YSLEER. CDR3 loop: CASSQDGHLGQGNEKLFF. The DNA of the CDR3 is TGCGCCAGCAGCCAAGATGGGCATTTGGGACAGGGGAATGAAAAACTGTTTTTT.

V is TRBV29-1 and J is TRBJ2-4, with D perhaps TRBD2 (6 bases). V lost 5 bases and J lost 6, with 11 bases in between. Per germline, CDR1 SQVTM and CDR2 ANQGSEA. This CDR3 has 12 amino acids. This CDR3 is CSVNIGGNIQYF. The CDR3 nucleotides read TGCAGCGTTAATATCGGGGGAAACATTCAGTACTTC.

This clonotype was counted at least ten times. The chain is built from TRBV6-5 and TRBJ2-2, with 8 bases that match TRBD2. Looked up from germline, CDR1 is MNHEY and CDR2 is SVGAGI. J lost 1 base, V lost 6 bases, and 7 bases had no gene match. This CDR3 is 16 amino acids long. The CDR3 DNA is TGTGCCAGCAGACCCCAAAGCGGGAGGAACACCGGGGAGCTGTTTTTT. Amino acids: CASRPQSGRNTGELFF.

The chain joins TRBV14 to TRBJ2-1; D is possibly TRBD1 (6 bases). CDR3 size: 15 residues. Trimming took 4 bases from V and 8 from J, leaving 18 bases between them. CDR1 is SGHDN and CDR2 is FVKESK in the germline V gene. CDR3 protein: CASSPLQGGRDEQFF. CDR3 in DNA: TGTGCCAGCAGCCCCTTACAGGGCGGACGAGATGAGCAGTTCTTC.

This clonotype has ten or more counts. The rearrangement joins TRBV20-1 to TRBJ2-1; tentatively, D is TRBD1 or TRBD2 (6 bases each). The germline gives CDR1 DFQATT, CDR2 SNEGSKA (reference sequence). The CDR3 loop spans 11 amino acids. Deletions cut 3 bases from V and 12 bases from J, with 12 bases between. The CDR3 bases are TGCAGTGCTAGGGGGGCCGGGGGGCAGTTCTTC. Encoded protein: CSARGAGGQFF.

Many counts were recorded for this clonotype. V gene TRBV2 combines with J gene TRBJ1-2; D perhaps matches TRBD1 (5 bases). This CDR3 comprises 12 residues. CDR1 is SNHLY and CDR2 is FYNNEI in the germline V gene. V dropped 4 bases and J dropped 7 bases, with 10 bases sitting between them. The CDR3 loop reads CASSAPGTGYTF. In DNA, the CDR3 is TGTGCCAGCAGTGCCCCGGGGACTGGCTACACCTTC.